This is a list of T cell receptor beta chains from one sample in a study of Ad26.COV2.S vaccination and SARS-CoV-2 variants. Measured with immunoSEQ multiplex PCR; TCRdb has only the in-frame clones, and not every one. In the table there are about 480,000 clones, approximately 88% of which are singletons. The material sequenced was peripheral blood, taken in a trial of Ad26.COV2.S vaccine versus placebo. These receptors were collected from a person aged 18-65 years who received the Ad26.COV2.S COVID-19 vaccine or a placebo. Each CDR3 is given with its conserved first and last residue. D genes are given only for firm matches. Rows may omit the clone size; those that give it use once, few, many or a size class.

J,D,size,V,DNA,CDR3
TRBJ2-5,NA,NA,TRBV28,TGTGCCAGCAGAGGGACTGACCTAGAGACCCAGTACTTC,CASRGTDLETQYF
TRBJ1-2,NA,NA,TRBV7-8,TGTGCCAGCAGCCACTTGGGGGATGGCTACACCTTC,CASSHLGDGYTF
TRBJ1-2,TRBD1,NA,TRBV6-1,TGTGCCAGCAGTGAGGTCCCGACAGGGGAGGATGGCTACACCTTC,CASSEVPTGEDGYTF
TRBJ1-1,NA,NA,TRBV5-8,TGTGCCAGCAGCTTGAGGCAGGGCGGGGCTGAAGCTTTCTTT,CASSLRQGGAEAFF
TRBJ2-1,TRBD2,NA,TRBV6-2/TRBV6-3,TGTGCCAGCAGTCCATCAGGTCTTTCTAGCGGGAGTATGTTCTTC,CASSPSGLSSGSMFF
TRBJ1-5,TRBD1,many,TRBV19,TGTGCCAGTACCACCGGGACAGGGAGCCACTATAGCAATCAGCCCCAGCATTTT,CASTTGTGSHYSNQPQHF
TRBJ2-2,TRBD1,NA,TRBV27,TGTGCCACCAGGGGGCCCATCGGCACCGGGGAGCTGTTTTTT,CATRGPIGTGELFF
TRBJ2-1,NA,NA,TRBV7-2,TGTGCCAGCAGCTTAACCCACAGGGTATATGAGCAGTTCTTC,CASSLTHRVYEQFF
TRBJ2-3,TRBD2,NA,TRBV14,TGTGCCAGCAGCCAAAGACTAGCGGGAGTCAGTTTCAGCACAGATACGCAGTATTTT,CASSQRLAGVSFSTDTQYF
TRBJ2-1,NA,NA,TRBV28,TGTGCCAGCAGGGCCGACTTGGTGGATTTTGCGGGACAGTTCTTC,CASRADLVDFAGQFF
TRBJ1-6,NA,NA,TRBV28,TGTGCCAGCAGTTTAGGTTATTCACCCCTCCACTTT,CASSLGYSPLHF
TRBJ1-5,NA,NA,TRBV6-2/TRBV6-3,TGTGCCAGCAGTTACGGTTGGGACCAGCCCCAGCATTTT,CASSYGWDQPQHF
TRBJ2-1,NA,NA,TRBV9,TGTGCCAGCAGCGTGGGAGGCCGAAGGTCCTACAATGAGCAGTTCTTC,CASSVGGRRSYNEQFF
TRBJ2-1,NA,NA,TRBV19,TGTGCCAGTAGTATGTATTCCAGCTCCTACAATGAGCAGTTCTTC,CASSMYSSSYNEQFF
TRBJ1-1,NA,NA,TRBV30,TGTGCCTGGAGTGGATCCCGCGGAGTGAACACTGAAGCTTTCTTT,CAWSGSRGVNTEAFF
TRBJ2-5,NA,NA,TRBV20-1,TGCAGTGCTAGTGGTGGGCGGGAGACCCAGTACTTC,CSASGGRETQYF
TRBJ2-7,NA,NA,TRBV30,TGTGCCTGGAAATCATCAAACCTCACTTGCGAGCAGTACTTC,CAWKSSNLTCEQYF
TRBJ2-5,NA,NA,TRBV5-1,TGCGCCAGCAGCTTCCAAGAGACCCAGTACTTC,CASSFQETQYF
TRBJ2-7,TRBD1,NA,TRBV5-5,TGTGCCAGCAGCCAAGCCGGGACAGTCGAGCAGTACTTC,CASSQAGTVEQYF
TRBJ2-1,NA,few,TRBV6-2/TRBV6-3,TGTGCCAGCAGTTACAGCACTAGAAAGGGACCGTTCTTC,CASSYSTRKGPFF
TRBJ2-2,NA,NA,TRBV6-2/TRBV6-3,TGTGCCAGCAGTTACGAATCAGGGAAGATGGCCGGGGAGCTGTTTTTT,CASSYESGKMAGELFF
TRBJ2-3,TRBD1,once,TRBV9,TGTGCCAGCAGCGTAGCAGGGACAGGGGTGTGGACAGATACGCAGTATTTT,CASSVAGTGVWTDTQYF
TRBJ1-3,NA,NA,TRBV30,TGTGCCTGGAGTGTGGGCGGAAACACCATATATTTT,CAWSVGGNTIYF